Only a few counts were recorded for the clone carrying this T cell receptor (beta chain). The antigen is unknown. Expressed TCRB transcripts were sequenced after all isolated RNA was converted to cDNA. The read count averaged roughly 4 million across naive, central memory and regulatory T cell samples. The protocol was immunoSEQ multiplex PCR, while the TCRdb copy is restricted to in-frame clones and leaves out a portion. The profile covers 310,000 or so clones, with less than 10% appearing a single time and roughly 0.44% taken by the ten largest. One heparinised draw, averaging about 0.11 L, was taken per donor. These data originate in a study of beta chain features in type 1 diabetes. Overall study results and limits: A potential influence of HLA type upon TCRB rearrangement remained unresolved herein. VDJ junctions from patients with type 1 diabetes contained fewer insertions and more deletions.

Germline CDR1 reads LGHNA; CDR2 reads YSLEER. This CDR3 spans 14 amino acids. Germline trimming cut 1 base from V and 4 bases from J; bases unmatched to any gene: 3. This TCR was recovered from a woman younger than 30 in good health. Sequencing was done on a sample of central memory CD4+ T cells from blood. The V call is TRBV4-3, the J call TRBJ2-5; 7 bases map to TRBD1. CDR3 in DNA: TGCGCCAGCAGCCAAGGACAGGGCGCAGAGACCCAGTACTTC. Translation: CASSQGQGAETQYF.